One sample yielded the 12 T cell receptor beta chains listed below, sequenced in a study of post-analysis software for immune sequencing data. Study outcomes and limitations: Roughly 5 TRBV segments, TRBV5-6, TRBV5-1 and TRBV20-1 among them, were found more frequent in patients than controls.

Prepared TCR beta cDNA libraries contained unique molecular identifiers. TCRdb redid the calling of the PCR reads with MiXCR, one entry per CDR3 protein. The sample holds under 900,000 distinct CDR3 sequences, roughly half seen once. No cognate antigen is known for these TCRs. Sequencing used blood. Receptors originate from a girl aged 10 to 17 with multiple sclerosis.

V gene TRBV7-9 combines with J gene TRBJ2-7; TRBD2 aligns across 11 bases. Germline loops: CDR1 SEHNR, CDR2 FQNEAQ (reference sequence). V lost 2 bases and J lost 12; bases outside the gene matches: 12. This CDR3 is 15 amino acids long. CDR3 in DNA: TGTGCCAGCAGCTTAACTAGCGGGAGTAATACCCTGTCGTACTTC. Its protein product is CASSLTSGSNTLSYF.

This clonotype was detected only once. V and J are TRBV4-2 and TRBJ1-2; a possible D gene is TRBD1 (5 bases). CDR3 size: 14 residues. The germline CDR1 and CDR2 sequences are LGHNA and YNFKEQ. Trimming took 3 bases from V and 5 from J, leaving 13 bases between them. This CDR3 reads CASSHKFQGYGYTF. The DNA of the CDR3 is TGTGCCAGCAGCCACAAGTTCCAGGGTTATGGCTACACCTTC.

The chain combines TRBV4-1 with TRBJ2-3, with TRBD2 identical over 9 bases. Germline V lookup: CDR1 MGHRA, CDR2 YSYEKL. This CDR3 is built from 19 residues. Trimming removed 0 bases from V and 0 bases from J; junction bases left unmatched: 10. DNA of the CDR3: TGCGCCAGCAGCCAAGATAAGGGGCGCCTAGCGGGGAGCACAGATACGCAGTATTTT. Amino acid sequence: CASSQDKGRLAGSTDTQYF.

The gene calls are TRBV30 and TRBJ1-2; D is undetermined. V lost 0 bases and J lost 0, with 11 bases in between. The germline V gene encodes CDR1 GTSNPN and CDR2 SVGIG (reference sequence). This CDR3 region has 15 residues. DNA for the CDR3: TGTGCCTGGAGTGTAAGGCCGGTAGCTAACTATGGCTACACCTTC. Its translation: CAWSVRPVANYGYTF.

This clonotype was detected a few times. The chain is built from TRBV6-5 and TRBJ1-6; tentative D call: TRBD1 (5 bases). The V gene's germline CDR1 is MNHEY and CDR2 SVGAGI. The CDR3 extends over 16 amino acids. The V end was cut by 2 bases, the J end by 7 bases, with 15 bases between. The CDR3 sequence: CASSYEGPVGNSPLHF. DNA for the CDR3: TGTGCCAGCAGTTACGAGGGGCCAGTGGGGAATTCACCCCTCCACTTT.

The rearrangement joins TRBV6-6 to TRBJ1-2; no reliable D call. Germline lookup yields CDR1 MNHNY and CDR2 SVGAGI (reference sequence). This CDR3 is built from 13 residues. V lost 6 bases to trimming and J lost 5 bases, with 13 bases between them. DNA for the CDR3: TGTGCCAGCAGATCGGCGGAAGGATATGGCTACACCTTC. Translation: CASRSAEGYGYTF.

J is TRBJ2-7 and V is TRBV12-3 or TRBV12-4, with a possible D match to TRBD2 (5 bases). CDR3 length: 13 residues. Trimming shortened V by 8 bases and J by 5 bases, and 16 bases separated the two germline ends. The CDR3 nucleotides are TGTGCCAGCGGTGGCGGACGAGGGCACGAGCAGTACTTC. This sequence encodes CASGGGRGHEQYF.

This chain connects TRBV20-1 to TRBJ2-1; TRBD2 aligns across 10 bases. Germline CDR1 is DFQATT and CDR2 is SNEGSKA (reference sequence). The CDR3 extends over 14 amino acids. The J segment lost 8 bases and the V segment lost 3 bases, leaving 7 bases of the junction unmatched. The CDR3 bases are TGCAGTGCTAGTCGGGCTAGCGGGAGCGATGAGCAGTTCTTC. It codes for CSASRASGSDEQFF.

The chain carries TRBV12-3 or TRBV12-4 and TRBJ2-1; D may be TRBD2 (5 bases). The germline V and J ends were trimmed by 5 bases and 7 bases, with 18 bases remaining between them. The CDR3 totals 15 residues. CDR3: CASSLMAGPGNEQFF. The CDR3 bases are TGTGCCAGCAGTCTTATGGCTGGGCCGGGAAATGAGCAGTTCTTC.

The chain links TRBV2 to TRBJ2-3; 8 bases align to TRBD2. CDR1 is SNHLY and CDR2 is FYNNEI in the germline V gene. The CDR3 runs 14 residues. The ends lost 7 bases at V and 2 bases at J; junction bases unmatched: 5. CDR3: CASTGTRHTDTQYF. Written as DNA, the CDR3 is TGTGCCAGCACTGGGACTAGACACACAGATACGCAGTATTTT.

J is TRBJ2-5 and V is TRBV7-9; D remains ambiguous. The V end lost 7 bases, the J end lost 2 bases, and 14 bases lay between the germline ends. There are 14 residues in the CDR3. From germline, CDR1 is SEHNR and CDR2 FQNEAQ (reference sequence). The CDR3 DNA sequence: TGTGCCAGCACCAGCCGAAATCATCAAGAGACCCAGTACTTC. Its translation: CASTSRNHQETQYF.

The DNA of the CDR3 is TGTGCCAGCAGCCATAATGGACAGGGAAACATTCAGTACTTC. Translated, it gives CASSHNGQGNIQYF. The genes are TRBV3-1 and TRBJ2-4; 8 nucleotides line up with TRBD1. This CDR3 spans 14 amino acids. Germline loops: CDR1 LGHDT, CDR2 YNNKEL (reference sequence). After removal of 3 bases from V and 6 bases from J, the junction contained 4 bases not matched to a gene.